Listed below are T cell receptor beta chains from one sample, sequenced in a study of T cell repertoires in cytomegalovirus infection. The antigens these receptors bind are not known. MiXCR, run by TCRdb on the reads, gives a single entry per CDR3 protein. The table lists about 310,000 distinct CDR3 sequences, roughly 25% of them singletons. The specimen was cultured PBMCs, collected from culture after CMV antigen stimulation. Receptors were obtained from a human donor in good health (CMV status not recorded). Some clones in this sample may be carry-over from other donors' samples. Both conserved end residues are part of each CDR3.

TRBJ1-2,TRBV7-2,CASSLGIQEDRYGYTF
TRBJ2-1,TRBV14,CASSPIRQRGSVIHEQFF
TRBJ2-1,TRBV19,CASSVLAQRSDEQFF
TRBJ2-5,TRBV20-1,CSAANSPQETQYF
TRBJ2-1,TRBV7-3,CASSLSLADYNEQFF
TRBJ2-3,TRBV7-6,CASSSREPGDTQYF
TRBJ1-1,TRBV5-1,CASSINRVTNTEAFF
TRBJ2-1,TRBV20-1,CSAPLGGRDNEQFF
TRBJ2-5,TRBV4-1,CASSQGLRETQYF
TRBJ2-1,TRBV6-5,CASSYGTQIYNEQFF
TRBJ2-7,TRBV19,CASRPGLAGEGNEQYF
TRBJ1-1,TRBV11-2,CASSSPPGNTEAFF
TRBJ1-1,TRBV2,CASSVLNTEAFF
TRBJ2-5,TRBV25-1,CASSEALAGAGEETQYF
TRBJ2-1,TRBV20-1,CSALGLVPVNEQFF
TRBJ2-2,TRBV7-3,CASSPPGQGAGLRANTGELFF
TRBJ1-2,TRBV28,CASILAGGHGYTF
TRBJ2-2,TRBV20-1,CSARDLDRGAGELFF
TRBJ2-7,TRBV4-2,CASSQEFGGSYEQYF
TRBJ2-7,TRBV5-4,CASSPSGGASYEQYF
TRBJ2-5,TRBV4-3,CASSPRRAETQYF
TRBJ1-5,TRBV27,CASSYPGQGASSNQPQHF
TRBJ1-1,TRBV7-8,CASSLVGTGGNMNTEAFF
TRBJ2-5,TRBV7-2,CASSLGGGPQETQYF
TRBJ2-5,TRBV7-2,CASSSPGLGAETQYF
TRBJ2-3,TRBV7-2,CASSLVGLAMDTQYF
TRBJ1-6,TRBV27,CASSEVPGPPNSPLHF
TRBJ2-2,TRBV7-6,CASSLSQAGVFTGELFF
TRBJ2-3,TRBV5-1,CASSLRQGLDGTDTQYF
TRBJ2-1,TRBV5-4,CASLGGHDEQFF
TRBJ2-1,TRBV7-6,CASSVENEQFF
TRBJ2-5,TRBV7-8,CASSLAGGLQETQYF
TRBJ2-2,TRBV6-5,CASRNWGSNTGELFF
TRBJ2-3,TRBV27,CASVSGPSTDTQYF
TRBJ2-7,TRBV5-4,CASSLASGSPYEQYF
TRBJ2-6,TRBV20-1,CSARADSYDSGANVLTF
TRBJ1-1,TRBV6-1,CASSQTNSGGNTEAFF
TRBJ2-7,TRBV7-2,CASSSTLGQGREQYF
TRBJ1-2,TRBV6-2/TRBV6-3,CASSRMDNYGYTF
TRBJ2-2,TRBV19,CASSNDLAGVGEGELFF